This T cell receptor (beta chain) was sequenced for a study of cytomegalovirus exposure and HLA in healthy donors. Primers: 60 Vbeta forward and 13 Jbeta reverse. Measured with immunoSEQ multiplex PCR; TCRdb has only the in-frame clones, and not every one. The table includes about 160,000 clones, over 65% detected once. This CDR3 is built from 15 residues. Germline V gene data show CDR1 as LNHDA and CDR2 as SQIVND (reference sequence). Trimming cost V 2 bases and J 2 bases; bases outside gene matches: 6. Sequenced input: PBMCs. The V gene is TRBV19, the J gene TRBJ2-7, with 7 bases lining up with TRBD2. This clonotype was obtained from a man in his forties in good health and CMV-seropositive. The CDR3 nucleotides are TGTGCCAGTAGTATATCCGGGGGGACCCCCTACGAGCAGTACTTC. Translating it yields CASSISGGTPYEQYF.